The 32 T cell receptor beta chains given below trace back to one sample, sequenced in a study of cytomegalovirus exposure and HLA in healthy donors. 60 Vbeta and 13 Jbeta primers were used in PCR. The repertoire was sequenced with immunoSEQ multiplex PCR; TCRdb's copy has only in-frame clones and lacks some. The table records about 170,000 clones, approximately 81% of them present only once. Sequencing was performed on PBMCs. These receptors were obtained from a woman younger than 30 in good health and CMV-seronegative.

This clone was observed a few times. The chain joins TRBV11-3 to TRBJ2-7, with D perhaps matching TRBD1 (5 bases). Germline loops: CDR1 SGHNT, CDR2 YENEEA. The V gene lost 3 bases and the J gene lost 0 bases, with 12 bases spanning the gap. CDR3 length: 15 residues. The CDR3, as DNA: TGTGCCAGCAGCTTTGGTATAGGGGACTCCTACGAGCAGTACTTC. It specifies CASSFGIGDSYEQYF.

On this clone: At the DNA level, this CDR3 is encoded by other sequences in the same sample as well. The chain carries TRBV27 and TRBJ1-1; 8 nucleotides align to TRBD1. This CDR3 comprises 14 residues. The V segment lost 2 bases and the J segment 5 bases; nucleotides outside the gene matches: 4. CDR1 is MNHEY, CDR2 SMNVEV, per germline (reference sequence). The CDR3 loop is CASSLQGAGTEAFF. CDR3 nucleotides: TGTGCCAGCAGTTTACAGGGGGCGGGAACTGAAGCTTTCTTT.

The chain combines TRBV5-1 with TRBJ2-3; 7 bases agree with TRBD2. Germline V CDR1 and CDR2: SGHRS, YFSETQ. V shed 1 base and J 0 bases; nucleotides not matched to a gene: 2. The CDR3 loop spans 15 amino acids. CDR3 loop: CASSLSGVSTDTQYF. The CDR3 region has the DNA TGCGCCAGCAGCTTGAGCGGGGTGAGCACAGATACGCAGTATTTT.

The table lists this clone with a few counts. The CDR3 here is CASSPSPGNVYEQYF. As DNA, the CDR3 is TGCGCCAGCAGCCCGTCACCGGGGAATGTCTACGAGCAGTACTTC. The chain links TRBV4-3 to TRBJ2-7; D possibly corresponds to TRBD2 (5 bases). The V gene's germline CDR1 is LGHNA and CDR2 YSLEER. With 4 bases removed from V and 3 bases from J, the gap between germline ends came to 16 bases. The CDR3 runs to 15 residues.

The chain employs TRBV28 and TRBJ2-3; a possible D gene is TRBD2 (5 bases). Germline V gene data show CDR1 as MDHEN and CDR2 as SYDVKM. V lost 5 bases, J lost 4 bases, and 19 bases lay in between. This CDR3 region has 16 residues. CDR3 sequence: CASSPRLAPHADTQYF. The CDR3 DNA follows: TGTGCCAGCAGTCCCCGTCTAGCCCCACACGCAGATACGCAGTATTTT.

The chain has TRBV4-3 and TRBJ2-5; D is possibly TRBD2 (6 bases). The CDR3 is 15 amino acids. The germline V gene encodes CDR1 LGHNA and CDR2 YSLEER. With 2 bases removed from V and 5 bases from J, the gap between germline ends came to 15 bases. The CDR3 DNA sequence: TGCGCCAGCAGCCAACGTTGGAGGGTGGGGGAGACCCAGTACTTC. This translates into CASSQRWRVGETQYF.

The rearrangement uses TRBV21-1 and TRBJ1-3; TRBD1 is the table's D call and was not checked against the DNA. TRBV21-1 is listed as a pseudogene. The CDR3 sequence is 19 residues long. The CDR3: CASSHSPSPDRGRENTIYF. The CDR3 DNA follows: TGTGCCAGCAGCCACTCCCCCTCTCCAGACAGGGGGCGGGAAAACACCATATATTTT.

The rearrangement joins TRBV5-1 to TRBJ1-1, with 10 nucleotides matching TRBD1. CDR1 is SGHRS, CDR2 YFSETQ, per germline. V shed 4 bases and J 4 bases; nucleotides not matched to a gene: 7. This CDR3 has 15 residues. The CDR3 sequence is CASSQRQGAGTEAFF. CDR3 in DNA: TGCGCCAGCAGCCAGAGACAGGGGGCAGGCACTGAAGCTTTCTTT.

This clone came up a few times. V usage is TRBV28 and J usage is TRBJ2-7, with 8 positions matching TRBD2. Germline V gene data show CDR1 as MDHEN and CDR2 as SYDVKM. The CDR3 runs 14 residues. The J segment lost 3 bases and the V segment lost 6 bases, leaving 7 bases of the junction unmatched. In DNA form, the CDR3 reads TGTGCCAGCAGAGCTAGCGGGCAAGTCTACGAGCAGTACTTC. Encoded protein: CASRASGQVYEQYF.

Here the CDR3 reads CASSLPRGGRKNTDTQYF. The CDR3 coding sequence is TGTGCCAGCAGCTTACCTCGGGGGGGGCGAAAAAACACAGATACGCAGTATTTT. This chain links TRBV7-8 with TRBJ2-3, with 8 positions matching TRBD2. Germline CDR1 is SGHVS and CDR2 is FQNEAQ. The CDR3 contains 18 residues. The trim removed 2 bases at V and 2 bases at J, leaving 12 bases unmatched.

The chain employs TRBV4-3 and TRBJ2-3; 9 bases fit TRBD1. V was clipped by 0 bases and J by 2 bases; unmatched bases: 15. Germline loops: CDR1 LGHNA, CDR2 YSLEER. The CDR3 contains 20 residues. In DNA, the CDR3 is TGCGCCAGCAGCCAAGACCCCGGGACAGGGAACCACCTTAACACAGATACGCAGTATTTT. Its protein product is CASSQDPGTGNHLNTDTQYF.

This clone has a handful of counts. The chain combines TRBV18 with TRBJ1-1, with 11 positions matching TRBD1. In germline, CDR1 is KGHSH, CDR2 LQKENI. The ends lost 3 bases at V and 1 base at J; junction bases unmatched: 7. This CDR3 is 17 amino acids long. CDR3 amino acids: CASSPVRTGGWNTEAFF. The CDR3 DNA reads as TGTGCCAGCTCACCCGTCCGGACAGGGGGCTGGAACACTGAAGCTTTCTTT. Full variable domain (missing parts from reference TRBV18 and TRBJ1-1): NAGVMQNPRHLVRRRGQEARLRCSPMKGHSHVYWYRQLPEEGLKFMVYLQKENIIDESGMPKERFSAEFPKEGPSILRIQQVVRGDSAAYFCASSPVRTGGWNTEAFFGQGTRLTVV.

The chain carries TRBV29-1 and TRBJ2-6, with D unclear. Germline V CDR1 and CDR2: SQVTM, ANQGSEA. The V and J ends lost 3 bases and 0 bases respectively, with 3 bases between them. The CDR3 has 13 residues. For the CDR3, the DNA is TGCAGCGTTGACGTCTCTGGGGCCAACGTCCTGACTTTC. Translated, it gives CSVDVSGANVLTF.

The rearrangement uses TRBV19 and TRBJ2-2; 14 bases are a match to TRBD2. The CDR3 is 18 residues long. In germline, CDR1 is LNHDA, CDR2 SQIVND (reference sequence). Trimming at V came to 3 bases and at J to 7 bases, leaving 10 bases not matched to a gene. In nucleotides, the CDR3 is TGTGCCAGTAGTATTTCGCTGGGACTAGCGGGAGTCGGCGGGGAGCTGTTTTTT. As protein: CASSISLGLAGVGGELFF.

This clone was seen once. The genes are TRBV2 and TRBJ1-5; 7 bases fit TRBD1. V lost 7 bases and J lost 0; bases outside the gene matches: 6. Germline CDR1 and CDR2: SNHLY and FYNNEI. The CDR3 is 15 residues long. CDR3 sequence: CASTRDSSSNQPQHF. Written as DNA, the CDR3 is TGTGCCAGCACCCGGGACAGCAGTAGCAATCAGCCCCAGCATTTT. The full variable domain, its missing parts supplied by reference TRBV2 and TRBJ1-5, is EPEVTQTPSHQVTQMGQEVILRCVPISNHLYFYWYRQILGQKVEFLVSFYNNEISEKSEIFDDQFSVERPDGSNFTLKIRSTKLEDSAMYFCASTRDSSSNQPQHFGDGTRLSIL.

V gene TRBV11-3 combines with J gene TRBJ2-3, with unresolved D. Looked up from germline, CDR1 is SGHNT and CDR2 is YENEEA. V gave up 4 bases and J gave up 2 bases, with 7 bases separating them. This CDR3 has 13 amino acids. The CDR3: CASSYTNTDTQYF. For the CDR3, the DNA is TGTGCCAGCAGCTACACAAACACAGATACGCAGTATTTT.

This rearrangement joins TRBV18 to TRBJ2-7, with D maybe TRBD2 (5 bases). Germline lookup yields CDR1 KGHSH and CDR2 LQKENI. V lost 0 bases and J 0 bases, leaving 12 bases between the germline ends. The CDR3 loop spans 16 amino acids. The CDR3 bases are TGTGCCAGCTCACCACCTTGGTTTGGGAGCTCCTACGAGCAGTACTTC. Translated, it gives CASSPPWFGSSYEQYF.

Regarding this clone: Its ends do not fully match the called genes, so a read error is possible. The chain recombines TRBV7-9 with TRBJ2-1, with 10 bases matching TRBD2. There are 16 residues in the CDR3. From germline, CDR1 is SEHNR and CDR2 FQNEAQ (reference sequence). CDR3 coding DNA: TGTTCCAGCAGCTTTTCTCCTAGCGGGAGCTCCGATGAGCAGTTCTTC. It encodes CSSSFSPSGSSDEQFF.

The table lists this clone with a count of one. V usage is TRBV19 and J usage is TRBJ2-1; D unresolved. Germline values: CDR1 LNHDA, CDR2 SQIVND (reference sequence). The CDR3 runs 15 residues. V shed 3 bases and J shed 8 bases, with 17 bases lying between them. The CDR3 protein is CASSMAGTTFDEQFF. The CDR3 DNA is TGTGCCAGTAGTATGGCCGGTACGACTTTCGATGAGCAGTTCTTC.

In the case of this clone: Other nucleotide sequences from this sample produce the same CDR3. The CDR3 sequence: CASSLTGDTEAFF. CDR3 bases: TGTGCCAGCAGCTTGACAGGGGACACTGAAGCTTTCTTT. V usage is TRBV7-9 and J usage is TRBJ1-1, with 8 nucleotides matching TRBD1. The CDR3 runs to 13 residues. The V and J ends lost 3 bases and 3 bases, in that order; junction bases with no gene match: 0. The V gene's germline CDR1 is SEHNR and CDR2 FQNEAQ (reference sequence).

The chain joins TRBV11-2 to TRBJ2-7; D uncertain. Germline CDR1 SGHAT, CDR2 FQNNGV. Trimming took off 0 bases at V and 3 bases at J, with 9 bases between the two ends. There are 14 residues in the CDR3. The CDR3 region is CASSLDPLSYEQYF. CDR3 sequence (DNA): TGTGCCAGCAGCTTAGATCCCCTGAGCTACGAGCAGTACTTC.

This chain connects TRBV5-1 to TRBJ1-2, with D hard to call. The germline V gene has CDR1 SGHRS and CDR2 YFSETQ. Trimming left V 0 bases short and J 5 bases short, with 8 bases between. The CDR3 is made up of 13 amino acids. CDR3 bases: TGCGCCAGCAGCTTGGGGGAGGCGTATGGCTACACCTTC. It specifies CASSLGEAYGYTF. Complete variable domain (other parts from reference TRBV5-1 and TRBJ1-2): KAGVTQTPRYLIKTRGQQVTLSCSPISGHRSVSWYQQTPGQGLQFLFEYFSETQRNKGNFPGRFSGRQFSNSRSEMNVSTLELGDSALYLCASSLGEAYGYTFGSGTRLTVV.

This clone was counted once. The CDR3 loop reads CASIGLATIRGANTGELFF. In DNA, the CDR3 is TGTGCCAGTATAGGTCTAGCGACAATCAGGGGGGCGAACACCGGGGAGCTGTTTTTT. The chain has TRBV19 and TRBJ2-2; tentative D call: TRBD1 (7 bases). This CDR3 contains 19 residues. Trimming took off 7 bases at V and 0 bases at J, with 24 bases between the two ends. The germline CDR1 and CDR2 sequences are LNHDA and SQIVND (reference sequence).

The rearrangement joins TRBV28 to TRBJ2-7; D is unresolved. This CDR3 has 12 amino acids. Germline V gene data show CDR1 as MDHEN and CDR2 as SYDVKM. The V and J ends lost 6 bases and 0 bases respectively, with 6 bases between them. The CDR3, as DNA: TGTGCCAGCAGCCTACGCTCCTACGAGCAGTACTTC. Translation gives CASSLRSYEQYF.

The chain combines TRBV5-6 with TRBJ2-7; D is possibly TRBD2 (5 bases). This CDR3 spans 15 amino acids. CDR1 is SGHDT, CDR2 YYEEEE, per germline. The germline V and J ends were trimmed by 4 bases and 2 bases, with 16 bases remaining between them. This CDR3 reads CASSTILVGTYEQYF. The CDR3 nucleotides read TGTGCCAGCAGCACGATACTAGTGGGAACCTACGAGCAGTACTTC.

This clone came up a few times. The chain couples TRBV28 to TRBJ1-5; D perhaps matches TRBD1 (6 bases). Trimming cost V 5 bases and J 2 bases, with 16 bases left between them. This CDR3 region has 16 residues. Germline V lookup: CDR1 MDHEN, CDR2 SYDVKM. CDR3 amino acids: CASSILQGRGNQPQHF. In nucleotides, the CDR3 is TGTGCCAGCAGTATTCTACAGGGTCGAGGCAATCAGCCCCAGCATTTT. Using reference TRBV28 and TRBJ1-5 for the parts outside the CDR3, the full variable domain is DVKVTQSSRYLVKRTGEKVFLECVQDMDHENMFWYRQDPGLGLRLIYFSYDVKMKEKGDIPEGYSVSREKKERFSLILESASTNQTSMYLCASSILQGRGNQPQHFGDGTRLSIL.

The chain couples TRBV10-3 to TRBJ1-4, with 8 nucleotides matching TRBD1. Unmatched junction bases numbered 4, after V lost 4 bases and J lost 3 bases. Looked up from germline, CDR1 is ENHRY and CDR2 is SYGVKD. The CDR3 length is 15 residues. CDR3 loop: CAISAGQGSNEKLFF. In nucleotides, the CDR3 is TGTGCCATCAGTGCCGGACAGGGTTCTAATGAAAAACTGTTTTTT.

This clone was counted a single time. This chain joins TRBV7-6 and TRBJ2-2; possible D gene TRBD2, 7 bases. The V and J ends lost 0 bases and 4 bases respectively, with 12 bases between them. Germline CDR1 and CDR2: SGHVS and FNYEAQ. The CDR3 consists of 16 residues. The CDR3 bases are TGTGCCAGCAGCTTAGCAGTGGGAGGGGGCACCGGGGAGCTGTTTTTT. Translating gives CASSLAVGGGTGELFF.

This clone is a singleton in its sample. The gene calls are TRBV7-9 and TRBJ2-3; 7 bases line up with TRBD2. Germline CDR1 reads SEHNR; CDR2 reads FQNEAQ (reference sequence). V dropped 2 bases and J dropped 2; count of bases not matched to a gene: 7. The length of the CDR3 is 16 residues. CDR3 nucleotides: TGTGCCAGCAGCTTATATCAAGCGGGGTACACAGATACGCAGTATTTT. Encoded protein: CASSLYQAGYTDTQYF.

V usage is TRBV4-2 and J usage is TRBJ2-5, with TRBD2 matching 7 bases. Germline CDR1 and CDR2: LGHNA and YNFKEQ. The junction had 6 bases not matched to a gene; V was cut back by 4 bases and J by 10 bases. The CDR3 loop spans 12 amino acids. Here the CDR3 reads CASSLLGGDQYF. Written as DNA, the CDR3 is TGTGCCAGCAGCCTCCTGGGGGGGGACCAGTACTTC.

The chain has TRBV6-1 and TRBJ1-4; tentatively, D is TRBD1 (6 bases). This CDR3 is built from 13 residues. Trimming shortened V by 10 bases and J by 8 bases, and 17 bases separated the two germline ends. Germline assignment: CDR1 MNHNS and CDR2 SASEGT. CDR3 sequence (DNA): TGTGCCACCAAGGGGCAGGGGCTGGAAAAACTGTTTTTT. Protein sequence: CATKGQGLEKLFF.

This chain connects TRBV5-1 to TRBJ1-5; 7 positions agree with TRBD1. From germline, CDR1 is SGHRS and CDR2 YFSETQ. J was trimmed by 2 bases and V by 4 bases; bases with no gene match: 3. The CDR3 extends over 14 amino acids. The CDR3 region is CASSQGVGNQPQHF. The CDR3 DNA sequence: TGCGCCAGCAGCCAGGGGGTAGGCAATCAGCCCCAGCATTTT.